This T cell receptor (beta chain) was identified in a study of Ad26.COV2.S vaccination and SARS-CoV-2 variants (dated by TCRdb to 2020 to 2022). General notes on the study: Vaccine-arm donors came from COV1001, a multicentre, randomized, double-blind, placebo-controlled phase I-IIa trial of Ad26.COV2.S in healthy adults. Investigators remained blinded to trial group allocation during experiments and outcome assessment. Dosing of Ad26.COV2.S was intramuscular, at either 5x10^10 or 1x10^11 viral particles, delivered as one shot or as two shots spaced 56 days apart. Trial participants were randomized into five groups of five: low-dose or high-dose Ad26.COV2.S given once or twice, or placebo on both occasions. TCRbeta repertoire sequencing served as the tool for gauging how specific and how broad the SARS-CoV-2-reactive T cell receptors were following Ad26.COV2.S vaccination. The TCR-sequenced set comprised about 32 samples: some 20 Ad26.COV2.S vaccine recipients, 5 placebo recipients and 8 SARS-CoV-2 convalescent individuals. Beyond this particular receptor, the publication reports: The study was not powered for comparison of responses between vaccine doses or regimens. Compared with placebo recipients, Ad26.COV2.S recipients showed higher spike-specific TCR breadth (P = 0.0014). The authors noted that total T cell responses may have been underestimated by the TCR breadth and depth analyses. Vaccine and placebo recipients had similar non-spike TCR breadth, a finding consistent with the vaccine containing only spike. After vaccination, substantial breadth of spike-specific CD8+ and CD4+ T cell responses was reported.

The germline V gene (reference sequence) sets CDR1 to SGHNT and CDR2 to YYREEE. V ends up 3 bases short and J 2 bases short, with an unmatched junction base count of 9. CDR3 length: 16 amino acids, cysteine to phenylalanine. Left in the record is the CDR3 DNA by itself, 48 bases read in frame from the first base. This sample's treatment or condition label indicates: around 19 received Ad26.COV2.S at low or high dose, single or two shots; several received placebo; per-sample allocation not given. For vaccine and placebo recipients, repertoires were sequenced using samples collected on day 63 after the first injection. Cohort 1b enrolled some 25 adults aged 18-55 years at a single site in Boston, USA, between 29 July and 7 August 2020. Ad26.COV2.S was a replication-incompetent adenovirus type 26 vector expressing a prefusion-stabilized SARS-CoV-2 spike protein from the original Wuhan strain. The immunoSEQ Assay was used to sequence TCRbeta CDR3 regions. After extraction, genomic DNA underwent amplification by bias-controlled multiplex PCR, followed by high-throughput sequencing. The source study handled its data this way. To quantify the absolute abundance of every unique TCRbeta CDR3 region, sequences were collapsed and filtered. Usable DNA was measured by amplifying reference genes present in all nucleated cells, and TCRbeta template counts were normalized to that usable DNA to estimate T cell fraction. Repertoire TCRs were annotated as SARS-CoV-2-specific by exact matching of V gene, CDR3 amino acid sequence and J gene to a known reactive TCR set. MIRA supplied the reference SARS-CoV-2 TCR set, which was filtered for enrichment in COVID-19-positive ImmuneCODE repertoires so that public or cross-reactive TCRs were removed. Drawing on the MIRA antigens, annotated TCRs were analysed further at the level of specific ORF or position within ORF. Breadth was defined as the number of annotated unique rearrangements divided by the total number of unique productive rearrangements, and depth was defined as the summed frequency of the annotated unique rearrangements. TCR breadth was compared between groups using two-sided Wilcoxon rank-sum tests. TCRdb retrieved this table from immuneACCESS and kept in-frame rearrangements only. Not all clones are present; in checked studies, unresolved V genes account for under half, and no reason is known for the remainder. Clone size and V and J calls were adopted from that table, with D and trimming inferred from the DNA. This sample gives almost 400,000 clones in total; 89% of them show up just once. The ten largest account for 1.9% of the sample.

Concerning this clone itself: No antigen is known for it. Nothing much larger sits one base from this clone, and base qualities are not available.

This TCR was recovered from a person aged 18-65 years who received the Ad26.COV2.S COVID-19 vaccine or a placebo. The sample consisted of peripheral blood, taken in a trial of Ad26.COV2.S vaccine versus placebo. Here the chain combines TRBV5-4 and TRBJ2-7, and 9 bases in between align with TRBD1. The sequenced DNA: TGTGCCAGCAGCTCTCCGGGACAGGGTTCCCCCTACGAGCAGTACTTC. The resulting protein is CASSSPGQGSPYEQYF.